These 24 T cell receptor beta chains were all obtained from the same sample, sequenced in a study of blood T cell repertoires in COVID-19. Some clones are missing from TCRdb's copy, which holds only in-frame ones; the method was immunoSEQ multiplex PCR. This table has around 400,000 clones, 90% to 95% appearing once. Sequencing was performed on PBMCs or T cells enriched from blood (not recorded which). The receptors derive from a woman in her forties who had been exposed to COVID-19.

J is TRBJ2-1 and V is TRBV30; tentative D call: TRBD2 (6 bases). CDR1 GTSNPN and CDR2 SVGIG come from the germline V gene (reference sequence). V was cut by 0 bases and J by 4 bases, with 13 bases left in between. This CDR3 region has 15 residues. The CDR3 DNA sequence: TGTGCCTGGAGTGTACGGGGGTTGGTATACAATGAGCAGTTCTTC. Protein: CAWSVRGLVYNEQFF.

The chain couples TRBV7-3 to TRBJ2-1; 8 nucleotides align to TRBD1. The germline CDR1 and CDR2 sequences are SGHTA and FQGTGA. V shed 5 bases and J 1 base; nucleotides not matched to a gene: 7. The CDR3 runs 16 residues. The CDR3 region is CASSTFHRGSYNEQFF. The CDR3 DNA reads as TGTGCCAGCAGCACCTTCCACAGGGGGTCCTACAATGAGCAGTTCTTC.

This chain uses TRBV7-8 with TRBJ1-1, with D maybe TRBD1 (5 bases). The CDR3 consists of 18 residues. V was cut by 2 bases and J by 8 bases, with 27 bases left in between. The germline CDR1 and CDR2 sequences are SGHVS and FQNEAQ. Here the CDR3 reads CASSLKAIQESLRVEAFF. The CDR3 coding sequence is TGTGCCAGCAGCTTAAAAGCAATACAGGAGAGCCTTAGGGTAGAAGCTTTCTTT.

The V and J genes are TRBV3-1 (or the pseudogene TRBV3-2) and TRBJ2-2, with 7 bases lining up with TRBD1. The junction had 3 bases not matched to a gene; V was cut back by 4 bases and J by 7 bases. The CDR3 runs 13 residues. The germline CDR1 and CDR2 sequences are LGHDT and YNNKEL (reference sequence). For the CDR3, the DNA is TGTGCCAGCAGCCGACAGGGCAGCGGGGAGCTGTTTTTT. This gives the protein CASSRQGSGELFF.

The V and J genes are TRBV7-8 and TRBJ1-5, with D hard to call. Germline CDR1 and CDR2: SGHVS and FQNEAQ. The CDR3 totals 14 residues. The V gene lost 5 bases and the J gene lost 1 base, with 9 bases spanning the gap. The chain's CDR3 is CASSQRESNQPQHF. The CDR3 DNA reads TGTGCCAGCAGCCAGAGGGAGAGCAATCAGCCCCAGCATTTT.

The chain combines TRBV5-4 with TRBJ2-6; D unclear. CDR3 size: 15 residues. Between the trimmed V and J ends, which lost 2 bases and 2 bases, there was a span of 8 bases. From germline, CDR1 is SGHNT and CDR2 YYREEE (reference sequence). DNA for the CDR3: TGTGCCAGCAGCTTTCCCCTAACTGGGGCCAACGTCCTGACTTTC. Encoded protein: CASSFPLTGANVLTF.

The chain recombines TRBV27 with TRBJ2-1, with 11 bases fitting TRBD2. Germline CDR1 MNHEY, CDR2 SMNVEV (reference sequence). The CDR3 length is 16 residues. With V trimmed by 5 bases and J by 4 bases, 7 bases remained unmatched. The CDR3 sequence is CASSAHGTSGYNEQFF. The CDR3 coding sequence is TGTGCCAGCAGTGCGCACGGGACTAGCGGATACAATGAGCAGTTCTTC.

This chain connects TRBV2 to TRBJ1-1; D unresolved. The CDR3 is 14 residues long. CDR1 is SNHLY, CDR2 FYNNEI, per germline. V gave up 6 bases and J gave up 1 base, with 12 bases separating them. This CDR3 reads CASSGSVGNTEAFF. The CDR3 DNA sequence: TGTGCCAGCAGCGGGTCGGTAGGGAACACTGAAGCTTTCTTT.

CDR3: CASSNGEGYGNTIYF. The CDR3 DNA is TGTGCCAGCAGCAACGGGGAAGGGTATGGAAACACCATATATTTT. The chain uses TRBV7-6 and TRBJ1-3; D not certain. Germline V lookup: CDR1 SGHVS, CDR2 FNYEAQ. The CDR3 runs 15 residues. Trimming cost V 5 bases and J 3 bases, with 14 bases left between them.

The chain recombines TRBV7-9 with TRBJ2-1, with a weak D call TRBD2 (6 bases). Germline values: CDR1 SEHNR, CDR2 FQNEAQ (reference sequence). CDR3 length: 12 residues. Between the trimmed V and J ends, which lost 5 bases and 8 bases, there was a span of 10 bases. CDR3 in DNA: TGTGCCAGCAGCCAGACGGGAGATGAGCAGTTCTTC. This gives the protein CASSQTGDEQFF. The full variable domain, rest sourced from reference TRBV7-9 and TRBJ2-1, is DTGVSQNPRHKITKRGQNVTFRCDPISEHNRLYWYRQTLGQGPEFLTYFQNEAQLEKSRLLSDRFSAERPKGSFSTLEIQRTEQGDSAMYLCASSQTGDEQFFGPGTRLTVL.

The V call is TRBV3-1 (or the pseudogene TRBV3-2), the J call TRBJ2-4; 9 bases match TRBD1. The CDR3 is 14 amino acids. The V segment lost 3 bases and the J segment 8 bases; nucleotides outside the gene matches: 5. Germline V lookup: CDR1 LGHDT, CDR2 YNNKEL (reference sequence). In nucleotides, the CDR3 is TGTGCCAGCAGCCAGGGACAGGGTGGATACATTCAGTACTTC. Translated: CASSQGQGGYIQYF.

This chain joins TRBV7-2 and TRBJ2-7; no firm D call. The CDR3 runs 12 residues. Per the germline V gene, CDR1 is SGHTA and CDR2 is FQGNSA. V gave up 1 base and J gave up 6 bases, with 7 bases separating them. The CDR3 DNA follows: TGTGCCAGCAGCTTAGGGGCCCGCGAGCAGTACTTC. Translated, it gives CASSLGAREQYF.

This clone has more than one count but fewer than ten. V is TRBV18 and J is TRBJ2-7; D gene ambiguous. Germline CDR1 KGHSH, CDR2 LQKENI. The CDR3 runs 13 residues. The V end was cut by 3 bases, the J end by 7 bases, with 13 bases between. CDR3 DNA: TGTGCCAGCTCACCTAGTGTAACAGTGGAGCAGTACTTC. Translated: CASSPSVTVEQYF. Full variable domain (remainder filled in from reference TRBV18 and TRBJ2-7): NAGVMQNPRHLVRRRGQEARLRCSPMKGHSHVYWYRQLPEEGLKFMVYLQKENIIDESGMPKERFSAEFPKEGPSILRIQQVVRGDSAAYFCASSPSVTVEQYFGPGTRLTVT.

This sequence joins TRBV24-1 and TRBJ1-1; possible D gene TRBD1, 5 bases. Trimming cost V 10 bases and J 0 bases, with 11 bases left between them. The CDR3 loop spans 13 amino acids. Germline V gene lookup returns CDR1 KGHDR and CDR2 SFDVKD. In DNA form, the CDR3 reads TGTGCCACTCCGGGACTTATGAACACTGAAGCTTTCTTT. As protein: CATPGLMNTEAFF.

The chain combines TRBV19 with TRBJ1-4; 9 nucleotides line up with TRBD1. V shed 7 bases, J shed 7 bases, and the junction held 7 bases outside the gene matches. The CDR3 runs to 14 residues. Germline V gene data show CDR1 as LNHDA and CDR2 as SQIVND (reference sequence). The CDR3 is CASTRQGGGEKLFF. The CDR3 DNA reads TGTGCCAGTACCAGACAGGGGGGCGGTGAAAAACTGTTTTTT.

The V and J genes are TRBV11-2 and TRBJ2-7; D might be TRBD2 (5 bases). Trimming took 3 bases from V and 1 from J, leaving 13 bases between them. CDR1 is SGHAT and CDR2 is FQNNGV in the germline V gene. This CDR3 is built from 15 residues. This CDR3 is CASSLGPGKSYEQYF. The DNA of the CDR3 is TGTGCCAGCAGCTTGGGTCCGGGAAAGTCCTACGAGCAGTACTTC.

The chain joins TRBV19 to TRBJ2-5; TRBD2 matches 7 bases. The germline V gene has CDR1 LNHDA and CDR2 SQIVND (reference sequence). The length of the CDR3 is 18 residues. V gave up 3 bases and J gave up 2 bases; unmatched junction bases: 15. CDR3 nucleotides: TGTGCCAGTAGTATCTTCGGCGGGAGAGGGGATCTTCAAGAGACCCAGTACTTC. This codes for CASSIFGGRGDLQETQYF. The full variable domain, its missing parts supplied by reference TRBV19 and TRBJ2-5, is DGGITQSPKYLFRKEGQNVTLSCEQNLNHDAMYWYRQDPGQGLRLIYYSQIVNDFQKGDIAEGYSVSREKKESFPLTVTSAQKNPTAFYLCASSIFGGRGDLQETQYFGPGTRLLVL.

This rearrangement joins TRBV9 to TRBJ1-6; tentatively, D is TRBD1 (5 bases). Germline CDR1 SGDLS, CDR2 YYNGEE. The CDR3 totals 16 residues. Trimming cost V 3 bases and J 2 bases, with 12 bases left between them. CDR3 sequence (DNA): TGTGCCAGCAGCGGAACGACAGAAACCTATAATTCACCCCTCCACTTT. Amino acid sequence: CASSGTTETYNSPLHF.

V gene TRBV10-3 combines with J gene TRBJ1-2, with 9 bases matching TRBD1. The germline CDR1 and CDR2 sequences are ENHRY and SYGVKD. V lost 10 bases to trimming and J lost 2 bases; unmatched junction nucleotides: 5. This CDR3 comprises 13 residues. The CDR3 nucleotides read TGTGCCACCACCACAGGGGGCAACTATGGCTACACCTTC. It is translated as CATTTGGNYGYTF.

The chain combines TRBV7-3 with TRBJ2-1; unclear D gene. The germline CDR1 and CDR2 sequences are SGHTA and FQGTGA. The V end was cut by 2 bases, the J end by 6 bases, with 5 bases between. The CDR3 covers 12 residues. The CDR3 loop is CASSLGRNEQFF. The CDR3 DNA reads TGTGCCAGCAGCTTAGGCCGCAATGAGCAGTTCTTC.

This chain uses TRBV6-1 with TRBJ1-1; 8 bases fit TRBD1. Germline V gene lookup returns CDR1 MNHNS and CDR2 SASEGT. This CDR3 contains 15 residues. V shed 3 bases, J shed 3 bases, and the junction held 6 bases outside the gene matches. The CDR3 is CASSDRGRADTEAFF. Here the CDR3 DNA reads TGTGCCAGCAGTGACAGGGGGCGGGCGGACACTGAAGCTTTCTTT.

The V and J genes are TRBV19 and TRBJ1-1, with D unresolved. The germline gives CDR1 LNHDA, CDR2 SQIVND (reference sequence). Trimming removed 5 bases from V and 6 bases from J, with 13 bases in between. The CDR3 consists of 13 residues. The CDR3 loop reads CASSGRGVSEAFF. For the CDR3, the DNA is TGTGCCAGTAGTGGGCGCGGGGTCTCTGAAGCTTTCTTT.

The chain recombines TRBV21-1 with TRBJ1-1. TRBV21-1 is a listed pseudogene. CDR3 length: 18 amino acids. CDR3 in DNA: TGTGCCAGCAGCAACCCAACCCTCCTGTTCGGGGGGTGCACTGAAGCTTTCTTT. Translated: CASSNPTLLFGGCTEAFF.

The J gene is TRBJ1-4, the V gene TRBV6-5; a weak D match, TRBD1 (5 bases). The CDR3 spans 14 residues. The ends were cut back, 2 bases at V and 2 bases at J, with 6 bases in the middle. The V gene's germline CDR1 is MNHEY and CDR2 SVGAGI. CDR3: CASSYGGTNEKLFF. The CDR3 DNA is TGTGCCAGCAGTTACGGGGGGACTAATGAAAAACTGTTTTTT.